Below are 17 T cell receptor beta chains sequenced from a single sample in a study of beta chain features in type 1 diabetes. Regarding the study as a whole: Type 1 diabetes patients showed a moderate but significant shortening of TCRB CDR3s in all four CD4+ subsets.

The investigators reverse transcribed all of the isolated RNA, so they sequenced expressed TCRB transcripts. Only in-frame clones appear in the TCRdb table, and some are missing; sequencing was by immunoSEQ multiplex PCR. Among 280,000 or so clones listed, about 15% were seen once. No cognate antigen is known for these TCRs. The sequenced sample was naive CD4+ T cells from blood. The receptors shown here come from a man aged 18 to 30 with type 1 diabetes.

The J gene is TRBJ1-2, the V gene TRBV6-5; unclear D gene. Per the germline V gene, CDR1 is MNHEY and CDR2 is SVGAGI. This CDR3 region has 14 residues. The germline V and J ends were trimmed by 2 bases and 6 bases, with 13 bases remaining between them. The CDR3 sequence: CASSYSLNSNGYTF. CDR3 coding DNA: TGTGCCAGCAGTTACAGTCTTAACTCGAATGGCTACACCTTC.

This clone turned up a few times. In nucleotides, the CDR3 is TGCGCCAGCAGCAGCGGCGCCCACGGTTCGGGAAAAAACTCCTACGAGCAGTACTTC. Protein: CASSSGAHGSGKNSYEQYF. This chain links TRBV5-1 with TRBJ2-7; the D gene is possibly TRBD2 (5 bases). Per the germline V gene, CDR1 is SGHRS and CDR2 is YFSETQ. The CDR3 runs to 19 residues. With 4 bases removed from V and 0 bases from J, the gap between germline ends came to 26 bases.

CDR3 coding DNA: TGTGCCAGTAGCCGGGACAGGGGGAATCACGAGCAGTACTTC. Its protein product is CASSRDRGNHEQYF. The chain couples TRBV19 to TRBJ2-7; 11 bases are a match to TRBD1. Germline V gene data show CDR1 as LNHDA and CDR2 as SQIVND (reference sequence). J gave up 5 bases and V 6 bases, and 6 bases lay outside the gene matches. This CDR3 is 14 amino acids long.

This clone was recorded a few times. This chain links TRBV30 with TRBJ1-5, with a weak D call TRBD1 (6 bases). Trimming stripped 0 bases from V and 6 bases from J, with 12 bases between. CDR1 is GTSNPN and CDR2 is SVGIG in the germline V gene (reference sequence). This CDR3 contains 14 residues. CDR3 amino acids: CAWSVGGGGQPQHF. The CDR3 DNA reads TGTGCCTGGAGTGTCGGGGGAGGGGGTCAGCCCCAGCATTTT.

The chain joins TRBV7-2 to TRBJ2-1, with a weak D call TRBD1 (5 bases). The germline gives CDR1 SGHTA, CDR2 FQGNSA. Between the trimmed V and J ends, which lost 3 bases and 8 bases, there was a span of 20 bases. The CDR3 sequence is 16 residues long. CDR3 in DNA: TGTGCCAGCAGCTTCTCTACAGGCCTACGAAGGGATGAGCAGTTCTTC. As protein: CASSFSTGLRRDEQFF.

The chain employs TRBV7-9 and TRBJ1-5, with D unresolved. From germline, CDR1 is SEHNR and CDR2 FQNEAQ (reference sequence). The CDR3 runs to 14 residues. V gave up 1 base and J gave up 5 bases, with 9 bases separating them. The CDR3 protein is CASSLGGFDQPQHF. The CDR3 DNA sequence: TGTGCCAGCAGCTTAGGAGGGTTTGATCAGCCCCAGCATTTT. Filled out from reference TRBV7-9 and TRBJ1-5, the complete variable domain reads DTGVSQNPRHKITKRGQNVTFRCDPISEHNRLYWYRQTLGQGPEFLTYFQNEAQLEKSRLLSDRFSAERPKGSFSTLEIQRTEQGDSAMYLCASSLGGFDQPQHFGDGTRLSIL.

This clone was counted only a few times. This chain uses TRBV7-2 with TRBJ2-7; D call uncertain. Germline loops: CDR1 SGHTA, CDR2 FQGNSA. The CDR3 runs 11 residues. V gave up 2 bases and J gave up 4 bases, with 3 bases separating them. The CDR3 here is CASSLHYEQYF. The CDR3 nucleotides read TGTGCCAGCAGCTTACATTACGAGCAGTACTTC.

In this sample, this clone turned up a few times. The V and J genes are TRBV19 and TRBJ2-2; D uncertain. The germline V and J ends were trimmed by 4 bases and 2 bases, with 11 bases remaining between them. This CDR3 is 15 amino acids long. Germline V CDR1 and CDR2: LNHDA, SQIVND (reference sequence). CDR3 region: CASSKLAANTGELFF. Here the CDR3 DNA reads TGTGCCAGTAGTAAGTTGGCTGCTAACACCGGGGAGCTGTTTTTT.

The CDR3 protein is CASSWAGTYEQYF. CDR3 in DNA: TGTGCCAGCAGTTGGGCGGGAACCTACGAGCAGTACTTC. This sequence joins TRBV5-6 and TRBJ2-7, with D possibly matching TRBD2 (6 bases). In germline, CDR1 is SGHDT, CDR2 YYEEEE. Trimming removed 5 bases at V and 2 bases at J, with 11 bases between. The CDR3 runs 13 residues.

This clone was counted a few times. V gene TRBV5-4 combines with J gene TRBJ2-7; D might be TRBD1 (6 bases). Trimming took 3 bases from V and 5 from J, leaving 15 bases between them. The CDR3 runs 14 residues. Germline-derived CDR1 and CDR2 are SGHNT and YYREEE (reference sequence). The CDR3 DNA reads TGTGCCAGCAGCTCTAGCCTCGGACAGCACGAGCAGTACTTC. It codes for CASSSSLGQHEQYF.

This clone turned up a few times. The chain recombines TRBV29-1 with TRBJ2-1; D might be TRBD2 (5 bases). V lost 5 bases, J lost 0 bases, and 11 bases lay in between. Germline assignment: CDR1 SQVTM and CDR2 ANQGSEA. The CDR3 sequence is 14 residues long. CDR3 amino acids: CSVSGRSSYNEQFF. The CDR3, as DNA: TGCAGCGTTAGCGGTCGGAGCTCCTACAATGAGCAGTTCTTC.

This clone was seen just once. J is TRBJ2-3 and V is TRBV15; the match to TRBD2 covers 8 bases. Trimming cost V 2 bases and J 8 bases; bases outside gene matches: 9. The CDR3 runs to 15 residues. Germline-derived CDR1 and CDR2 are LNHNV and YYDKDF (reference sequence). CDR3 region: CATSRTPGLGVTQYF. CDR3 in DNA: TGTGCCACCAGCAGAACTCCGGGACTAGGCGTTACGCAGTATTTT.

This clone was seen more than once but under ten times. The rearrangement links TRBV5-4 to TRBJ2-5; weak D call: TRBD1 (5 bases). The V gene lost 1 base and the J gene lost 0 bases, with 7 bases spanning the gap. This CDR3 spans 14 amino acids. Germline V gives CDR1 SGHNT, CDR2 YYREEE (reference sequence). DNA for the CDR3: TGTGCCAGCAGCTTGAGGACATACCAAGAGACCCAGTACTTC. Its translation: CASSLRTYQETQYF.

The chain employs TRBV27 and TRBJ2-7; tentatively, D is TRBD1 (5 bases). Trimming stripped 2 bases from V and 4 bases from J, with 9 bases between. The V gene's germline CDR1 is MNHEY and CDR2 SMNVEV (reference sequence). This CDR3 has 13 amino acids. CDR3 in DNA: TGTGCCAGCAGTTTAGGGGCGCGGTACGAGCAGTACTTC. It is translated as CASSLGARYEQYF.

This clone was observed a handful of times. V and J are TRBV11-3 and TRBJ1-1, with D tentatively TRBD1 (5 bases). The germline gives CDR1 SGHNT, CDR2 YENEEA. Trimming cost V 3 bases and J 3 bases, with 8 bases left between them. CDR3 length equals 13 residues. CDR3 region: CASSFGTHTEAFF. CDR3 bases: TGTGCCAGCAGCTTCGGGACTCACACTGAAGCTTTCTTT.

This clone has only a few counts. The rearrangement joins TRBV6-5 to TRBJ2-7; 8 bases are a match to TRBD2. CDR3 length: 15 amino acids. The germline V gene has CDR1 MNHEY and CDR2 SVGAGI. Trimming took 0 bases from V and 2 from J; bases not matched to a gene: 3. The chain's CDR3 is CASSYSGLGAYEQYF. CDR3 sequence (DNA): TGTGCCAGCAGTTACTCGGGACTAGGGGCCTACGAGCAGTACTTC.

Only a few counts were recorded for this clone. The V gene is TRBV4-3, the J gene TRBJ1-2; 7 bases agree with TRBD1. Germline loops: CDR1 LGHNA, CDR2 YSLEER. CDR3 size: 19 residues. V shed 2 bases and J 0 bases; nucleotides not matched to a gene: 15. This chain's CDR3 is CASSQYRSIQGLPNYGYTF. DNA for the CDR3: TGCGCCAGCAGCCAATACCGGTCCATACAGGGGCTCCCTAACTATGGCTACACCTTC.